A single TCR beta chain is shown here with its context. The antigen remains undetermined. Trimming pared 2 bases from V and 8 bases from J, leaving 22 bases between. Germline CDR1 and CDR2: MDHEN and SYDVKM. This CDR3 is 17 amino acids long. The record originates from a study of shared clonotypes between healthy human individuals. About the study: With ages of 18 to 49, the donors were a couple of women and a few men. Findings of the study overall: Having only a few donors restricted how much genetic and exposure-history diversity was captured.

PCR replicates from unsorted PBMC used about 290 ng DNA, and this amount was approximately 30,000 T cell genomes. Repertoires were generated with immunoSEQ multiplex PCR, while TCRdb's copy carries only in-frame clones and drops some. The sample includes fewer than 650,000 clones, around 80% seen only once; the top ten take roughly 13%. The sample consisted of PBMCs. This clonotype was sampled from a woman aged 40 to 55 in good health. Some clones in this sample may be carry-over from other donors' samples. J is TRBJ1-3 and V is TRBV28; D might be TRBD1 (6 bases). As DNA, the CDR3 is TGTGCCAGCAGTTTAGCCGGACAGTCGGATTACGTTCACACCATATATTTT. Its protein is CASSLAGQSDYVHTIYF.